Below, 32 T cell receptor beta chains from the same sample are listed, as sequenced in a study of patients and donors after allogeneic stem cell transplantation. TCRdb reprocessed the RT-PCR reads with MiXCR, giving one entry per CDR3 protein. The sample lists about 410,000 distinct CDR3 sequences; roughly 17% were seen once. The sequenced sample was blood, either unsorted or a sorted T cell fraction (not recorded which). Every receptor here comes from a human donor who was either an allogeneic HSCT recipient or a stem cell or donor lymphocyte infusion donor (not recorded which). It is not recorded whose cells these are; they may come from a transplant donor.

This clonotype was detected only a few times. This chain connects TRBV5-1 to TRBJ1-6; 7 nucleotides agree with TRBD1. The ends lost 4 bases at V and 7 bases at J; junction bases unmatched: 8. Germline V gives CDR1 SGHRS, CDR2 YFSETQ. The CDR3 loop spans 15 amino acids. The CDR3 protein is CASSPWDSKNSPLHF. The CDR3 bases are TGCGCCAGCAGCCCGTGGGACAGCAAAAATTCACCCCTCCACTTT. The entire variable domain, with the rest obtained from reference TRBV5-1 and TRBJ1-6, is as follows: KAGVTQTPRYLIKTRGQQVTLSCSPISGHRSVSWYQQTPGQGLQFLFEYFSETQRNKGNFPGRFSGRQFSNSRSEMNVSTLELGDSALYLCASSPWDSKNSPLHFGNGTRLTVT.

This clonotype turned up a few times. The CDR3 region is CASSMAGTAKNTEAFF. The CDR3 region has the DNA TGTGCCAGCAGCATGGCCGGGACGGCAAAGAACACTGAAGCTTTCTTT. The rearrangement joins TRBV13 to TRBJ1-1; a possible D gene is TRBD1 (5 bases). V shed 5 bases and J shed 1 base, with 17 bases lying between them. This CDR3 has 16 residues. Germline CDR1 PRHDT, CDR2 FYEKMQ (reference sequence).

V usage is TRBV21-1 and J usage is TRBJ1-1. TRBV21-1 is deemed a pseudogene. This CDR3 has 15 residues. CDR3 in amino acids: CASSPEAGRNTEAFF. The CDR3 DNA reads as TGTGCCAGCAGCCCTGAGGCAGGCAGAAACACTGAAGCTTTCTTT.

The table lists this clonotype with many counts. V gene TRBV12-3 or TRBV12-4 combines with J gene TRBJ1-1; 9 bases fit TRBD1. The CDR3 length is 17 residues. The V segment lost 5 bases and the J segment 6 bases; nucleotides outside the gene matches: 16. CDR3 nucleotide sequence: TGTGCCAGCAGTCCCCGGACAGGGGCCGGTTATGACTCTGAAGCTTTCTTT. It yields the protein CASSPRTGAGYDSEAFF.

Comment on this clonotype: A junction end diverges from the germline sequence, so it may reflect a read error. This chain connects TRBV5-1 to TRBJ2-2; TRBD2 is a possible D gene (7 bases). The CDR3 is 16 amino acids. Germline CDR1 SGHRS, CDR2 YFSETQ. CDR3 amino acids: CASSLARGANTGGLFF. CDR3 bases: TGCGCCAGCAGCTTGGCTCGGGGGGCGAACACCGGGGGGCTGTTTTTT.

This chain joins TRBV29-1 and TRBJ1-1; D not certain. The CDR3 spans 8 residues. Per germline, CDR1 SQVTM and CDR2 ANQGSEA. The CDR3 nucleotides read TGCACTGACACTGAAGCTTTCTTT. Translation: CTDTEAFF. Full variable domain (remainder filled in from reference TRBV29-1 and TRBJ1-1): SAVISQKPSRDICQRGTSLTIQCQVDSQVTMMFWYRQQPGQSLTLIATANQGSEATYESGFVIDKFPISRPNLTFSTLTVSNMSPEDSSIYLCTDTEAFFGQGTRLTVV.

This clonotype has a handful of counts. The chain links TRBV5-4 to TRBJ1-2, with D maybe TRBD1 (5 bases). V lost 4 bases to trimming and J lost 7 bases, with 17 bases between them. The germline gives CDR1 SGHNT, CDR2 YYREEE (reference sequence). The CDR3 has 14 amino acids. The DNA for the CDR3 is TGTGCCAGCAGCCTACCTAAGGGGCCGGCTGGCTACACCTTC. Its protein product is CASSLPKGPAGYTF.

This chain joins TRBV6-1 and TRBJ2-1, with 10 bases identical to TRBD1. Germline V CDR1 and CDR2: MNHNS, SASEGT. The CDR3 has 16 residues. V lost 6 bases to trimming and J lost 4 bases; unmatched junction nucleotides: 9. CDR3 nucleotide sequence: TGTGCCAGCAGACAAGTCCGGGACAGGGGTTACAATGAGCAGTTCTTC. Translating gives CASRQVRDRGYNEQFF.

CDR3 coding DNA: TGTGCCAGCAGCTTAGTGTCTGGACAGACGGGGTACGAGCAGTACTTC. Its protein is CASSLVSGQTGYEQYF. The chain couples TRBV7-2 to TRBJ2-7, with a tentative D call TRBD1 (6 bases). The germline gives CDR1 SGHTA, CDR2 FQGNSA. V was clipped by 1 base and J by 4 bases, with 17 bases between them. This CDR3 has 16 residues.

In this sample, this clonotype turned up many times. The genes are TRBV12-3 or TRBV12-4 and TRBJ1-2, with TRBD1 as a possible D gene (5 bases). CDR3 length: 15 amino acids. Trimming removed 8 bases from V and 5 bases from J, with 21 bases in between. The CDR3 loop is CASGRSGAALYGYTF. The CDR3 DNA follows: TGTGCCAGCGGCCGATCCGGGGCCGCCTTATATGGCTACACCTTC.

This clonotype was observed many times. DNA for the CDR3: TGTGCCAGCAGTGGACTAGCCGTAGTGAGGAATGAGCAGTTCTTC. Protein sequence: CASSGLAVVRNEQFF. This chain connects TRBV12-3 or TRBV12-4 to TRBJ2-1, with 8 bases matching TRBD2. There are 15 residues in the CDR3. The trim removed 5 bases at V and 7 bases at J, leaving 10 bases unmatched.

V gene TRBV9 combines with J gene TRBJ2-3; D not certain. Trimming stripped 4 bases from V and 3 bases from J, with 18 bases between. Germline V gene data show CDR1 as SGDLS and CDR2 as YYNGEE. This CDR3 is built from 16 residues. DNA for the CDR3: TGTGCCAGCAGCTCCCACAGAGCCCGCGCAACAGATACGCAGTATTTT. It yields the protein CASSSHRARATDTQYF.

The chain employs TRBV12-3 or TRBV12-4 and TRBJ1-4; the D is unclear. The CDR3 is 13 amino acids. Trimming left V 3 bases short and J 7 bases short, with 9 bases between. CDR3 protein: CASSFGRLEKLFF. The CDR3 DNA reads as TGTGCCAGCAGTTTTGGGAGACTTGAAAAACTGTTTTTT.

This chain joins TRBV3-1 and TRBJ1-1; D is ambiguous. The CDR3 has 19 amino acids. CDR1 and CDR2 from the germline V gene are LGHDT and YNNKEL (reference sequence). Trimming took 0 bases from V and 1 from J, leaving 21 bases between them. DNA for the CDR3: TGTGCCAGCAGCCAAGAGCGCGGGGAAGTCGTTGTTTGGAACACTGAAGCTTTCTTT. Protein: CASSQERGEVVVWNTEAFF. Filled out from reference TRBV3-1 and TRBJ1-1, the complete variable domain reads DTAVSQTPKYLVTQMGNDKSIKCEQNLGHDTMYWYKQDSKKFLKIMFSYNNKELIINETVPNRFSPKSPDKAHLNLHINSLELGDSAVYFCASSQERGEVVVWNTEAFFGQGTRLTVV.

The chain combines TRBV5-1 with TRBJ1-2; 7 positions agree with TRBD1. Germline-derived CDR1 and CDR2 are SGHRS and YFSETQ. The V gene end was trimmed by 2 bases and the J gene end by 5 bases; junction bases not matched to a gene: 9. This CDR3 comprises 15 residues. The CDR3 DNA reads as TGCGCCAGCAGCTTAGGGGGACAGAGAATTTATGGCTACACCTTC. It is translated as CASSLGGQRIYGYTF.

V and J are TRBV6-6 and TRBJ2-3, with a tentative D call TRBD2 (5 bases). CDR3 length: 21 residues. The V gene lost 6 bases and the J gene lost 0 bases, with 31 bases spanning the gap. Germline V gives CDR1 MNHNY, CDR2 SVGAGI (reference sequence). The CDR3 sequence is CASRRYKGSDDERNSTDTQYF. As DNA, the CDR3 is TGTGCCAGCAGACGCTATAAGGGATCGGACGACGAGCGGAATAGCACAGATACGCAGTATTTT.

The rearrangement links TRBV27 to TRBJ1-6; 9 bases are shared with TRBD1. Germline values: CDR1 MNHEY, CDR2 SMNVEV (reference sequence). Trimming took 3 bases from V and 13 from J; bases not matched to a gene: 4. This CDR3 comprises 13 residues. CDR3 sequence reads: CASSFGTGNPLHF. The CDR3, as DNA: TGTGCCAGCAGTTTCGGGACAGGGAACCCCCTCCACTTT.

This clonotype occurred once. The chain is built from TRBV11-2 and TRBJ2-7; 9 positions match TRBD2. This CDR3 has 18 amino acids. With 0 bases clipped from V and 0 bases from J, the junction kept 9 bases outside the gene matches. In germline, CDR1 is SGHAT, CDR2 FQNNGV. For the CDR3, the DNA is TGTGCCAGCAGCTTAGATCCCGGACTAGCGTCCAGCTCCTACGAGCAGTACTTC. This translates into CASSLDPGLASSSYEQYF. Together with reference TRBV11-2 and TRBJ2-7, the CDR3 gives the full variable domain: EAGVAQSPRYKIIEKRQSVAFWCNPISGHATLYWYQQILGQGPKLLIQFQNNGVVDDSQLPKDRFSAERLKGVDSTLKIQPAKLEDSAVYLCASSLDPGLASSSYEQYFGPGTRLTVT.

The CDR3 DNA is TGTGCCAGCAGCCCATCCGTTACCAGGGAGCAGTACTTC. Its translation is CASSPSVTREQYF. The genes are TRBV12-3 or TRBV12-4 and TRBJ2-7, with D uncertain. This CDR3 spans 13 amino acids. Between the trimmed V and J ends, which lost 6 bases and 7 bases, there was a span of 16 bases.

This clonotype was found a few times. V usage is TRBV7-2 and J usage is TRBJ2-1; weak D call: TRBD1 (5 bases). CDR1 SGHTA and CDR2 FQGNSA come from the germline V gene. The germline V and J ends were trimmed by 4 bases and 7 bases, with 20 bases remaining between them. This CDR3 is built from 16 residues. CDR3 in DNA: TGTGCCAGCAGCTCATCCCCCGCAGGGCTCAGGAATGAGCAGTTCTTC. Protein: CASSSSPAGLRNEQFF.

The J gene is TRBJ1-5, the V gene TRBV19, with D unresolved. The V and J ends lost 6 bases and 5 bases respectively, with 8 bases between them. Per the germline V gene, CDR1 is LNHDA and CDR2 is SQIVND (reference sequence). The CDR3 sequence is 12 residues long. In nucleotides, the CDR3 is TGTGCCAGTAGCGGAGGGTATCAGCCCCAGCATTTT. Translation: CASSGGYQPQHF.

V and J are TRBV18 and TRBJ2-1; weak D call: TRBD2 (6 bases). The length of the CDR3 is 12 residues. Trimming shortened V by 5 bases and J by 7 bases, and 9 bases separated the two germline ends. The V gene's germline CDR1 is KGHSH and CDR2 LQKENI. The CDR3 bases are TGTGCCAGCTCATCGGAGGGGAATGAGCAGTTCTTC. This sequence encodes CASSSEGNEQFF.

This clonotype is a singleton in its sample. This chain connects TRBV29-1 to TRBJ2-2; 9 nucleotides align to TRBD1. The CDR3 contains 14 residues. Per germline, CDR1 SQVTM and CDR2 ANQGSEA. CDR3 region: CGGAGTGMDGELFF. The CDR3 DNA reads TGCGGGGGGGCAGGGACAGGGATGGACGGGGAGCTGTTTTTT.

This clonotype came up a few times. The chain uses TRBV12-3 or TRBV12-4 and TRBJ2-3; D not resolved. The V gene lost 5 bases and the J gene lost 0 bases, with 12 bases spanning the gap. This CDR3 comprises 15 residues. This CDR3 is CASSLYLISTDTQYF. In nucleotides, the CDR3 is TGTGCCAGCAGTCTTTATCTAATTAGCACAGATACGCAGTATTTT.

CDR3 DNA sequence: TGTGCCCTGCGGGAGTCTTCCTACAATGAGCAGTTCTTC. It encodes CALRESSYNEQFF. This chain uses TRBV10-3 with TRBJ2-1; TRBD2 matches 7 bases. In germline, CDR1 is ENHRY, CDR2 SYGVKD. The CDR3 sequence is 13 residues long. J lost 1 base, V lost 11 bases, and 5 bases had no gene match.

This clonotype was detected a few times. The V and J genes are TRBV29-1 and TRBJ2-5; TRBD2 agrees at 11 bases. V was pared by 7 bases and J by 5 bases, with 3 bases of the junction left unmatched. This CDR3 has 12 amino acids. Looked up from germline, CDR1 is SQVTM and CDR2 is ANQGSEA. This chain's CDR3 is CSARTSGETQYF. In nucleotides, the CDR3 is TGCAGCGCTCGGACTAGCGGGGAGACCCAGTACTTC.

For the CDR3, the DNA is TGCGCCAGCAGCTTTGGACAGGGTCCGAGGGAAAAACTGTTTTTT. Translated: CASSFGQGPREKLFF. V is TRBV5-1 and J is TRBJ1-4; 8 bases fit TRBD1. V shed 2 bases and J 8 bases; nucleotides not matched to a gene: 8. Germline-derived CDR1 and CDR2 are SGHRS and YFSETQ. The CDR3 is 15 residues long. Complete variable domain (other parts from reference TRBV5-1 and TRBJ1-4): KAGVTQTPRYLIKTRGQQVTLSCSPISGHRSVSWYQQTPGQGLQFLFEYFSETQRNKGNFPGRFSGRQFSNSRSEMNVSTLELGDSALYLCASSFGQGPREKLFFGSGTQLSVL.

This clonotype was seen many times. This chain's CDR3 is CASGPGTGHKVVEETQYF. CDR3 sequence (DNA): TGTGCTAGTGGCCCCGGGACAGGGCATAAGGTCGTGGAGGAGACCCAGTACTTC. The chain employs TRBV12-5 and TRBJ2-5; 9 nucleotides line up with TRBD1. This CDR3 is 18 amino acids long. Germline V CDR1 and CDR2: LGHNT, FRNRAP. V lost 6 bases, J lost 5 bases, and 19 bases stayed unmatched.

The sample holds a few counts of this clonotype. This rearrangement joins TRBV6-1 to TRBJ2-2; 9 nucleotides agree with TRBD1. Germline lookup yields CDR1 MNHNS and CDR2 SASEGT. Trimming cost V 9 bases and J 4 bases; bases outside gene matches: 6. The CDR3 is 14 amino acids. Written as DNA, the CDR3 is TGTGCCAGTAACAGGGGGCGTTTCACCGGGGAGCTGTTTTTT. Its translation is CASNRGRFTGELFF.

The chain uses TRBV25-1 and TRBJ2-1; perhaps TRBD2 as D (6 bases). The germline gives CDR1 MGHDK, CDR2 SYGVNS. This CDR3 spans 14 amino acids. Trimming removed 8 bases from V and 8 bases from J, with 19 bases in between. The CDR3 protein is CASGNSLTSYEQFF. Written as DNA, the CDR3 is TGTGCCAGCGGAAACAGTCTCACTAGCTATGAGCAGTTCTTC.

This rearrangement joins TRBV12-3 or TRBV12-4 to TRBJ2-2; 9 nucleotides match TRBD1. This CDR3 is built from 14 residues. V lost 6 bases and J lost 8; bases outside the gene matches: 7. The CDR3 nucleotides read TGTGCCAGCAGCGACACAGGGGGCTTGGGGGAGCTGTTTTTT. It yields the protein CASSDTGGLGELFF.

V usage is TRBV7-2 and J usage is TRBJ1-5, with a tentative D call TRBD1 (6 bases). V shed 3 bases and J shed 7 bases, with 10 bases lying between them. CDR1 is SGHTA and CDR2 is FQGNSA in the germline V gene. The CDR3 totals 13 residues. The CDR3 coding sequence is TGTGCCAGCAGCTTGACACAGGGCCAGCCCCAGCATTTT. Translating it yields CASSLTQGQPQHF. Together with reference TRBV7-2 and TRBJ1-5, the CDR3 gives the full variable domain: GAGVSQSPSNKVTEKGKDVELRCDPISGHTALYWYRQSLGQGLEFLIYFQGNSAPDKSGLPSDRFSAERTGGSVSTLTIQRTQQEDSAVYLCASSLTQGQPQHFGDGTRLSIL.